This entry features one TCR beta chain sequence. No antigen is known for it. The V and J ends lost 3 bases and 3 bases, in that order; junction bases with no gene match: 5. The CDR3 has 15 amino acids. These data belong to a study of response to subunit inactivated influenza vaccine. Broader study findings: It was the authors' suggestion that each seasonal influenza vaccination recruits few new T cells.

TCRdb redid the calling of the RT-PCR reads with MiXCR, one entry per CDR3 protein. The table has 530,000 or so distinct CDR3 sequences, less than 30% seen once; the top ten hold approximately 2%. The specimen was CD4+ T cells sorted from PBMCs, collected roughly 5 days after vaccination. This chain uses TRBV12-3 or TRBV12-4 with TRBJ2-1; 7 bases line up with TRBD2. This sequence was found in a man aged 45-65 years who received an inactivated influenza vaccine. For the CDR3, the DNA is TGTGCCAGCAGTTTTTGGGGGGGAGGCTACAATGAGCAGTTCTTC. Translation gives CASSFWGGGYNEQFF.